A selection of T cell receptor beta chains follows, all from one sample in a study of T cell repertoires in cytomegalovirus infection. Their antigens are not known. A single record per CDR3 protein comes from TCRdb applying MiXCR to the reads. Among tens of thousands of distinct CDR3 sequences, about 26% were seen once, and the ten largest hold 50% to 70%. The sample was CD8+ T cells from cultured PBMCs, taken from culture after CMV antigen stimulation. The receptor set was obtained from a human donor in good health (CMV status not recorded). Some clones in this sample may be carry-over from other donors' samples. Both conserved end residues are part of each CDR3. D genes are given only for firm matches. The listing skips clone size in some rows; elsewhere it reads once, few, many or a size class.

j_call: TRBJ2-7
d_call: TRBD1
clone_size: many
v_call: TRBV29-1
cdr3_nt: TGCAGCACCCGGGACAGCTACGAGCAGTACTTC
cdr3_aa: CSTRDSYEQYF

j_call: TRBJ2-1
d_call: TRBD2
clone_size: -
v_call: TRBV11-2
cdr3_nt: TGTGCCAGCACCAGTTGGCGGGGGGATCCCTACAATGAGCAGTTCTTC
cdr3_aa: CASTSWRGDPYNEQFF

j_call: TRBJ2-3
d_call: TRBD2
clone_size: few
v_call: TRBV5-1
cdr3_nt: TGCGCCAGCAGCTGGACTAGCGGAAGCACAGATACGCAGTATTTT
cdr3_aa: CASSWTSGSTDTQYF

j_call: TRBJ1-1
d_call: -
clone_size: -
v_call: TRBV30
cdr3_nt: TGTGCCTGGAACGTTTTGGGTGGCACTGAAGCTTTCTTT
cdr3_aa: CAWNVLGGTEAFF

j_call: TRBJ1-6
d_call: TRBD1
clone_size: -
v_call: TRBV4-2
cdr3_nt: TGTGCCAGCAGCCAAGATCCCCAGACAGGGAATAATTCACCCCTCCACTTT
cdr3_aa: CASSQDPQTGNNSPLHF

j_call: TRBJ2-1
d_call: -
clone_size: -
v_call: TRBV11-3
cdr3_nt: TGTGCCAGCAGCTTAGCTTCCGGAGGGCTGGATATCGATAGCTACAATGAGCAGTTCTTC
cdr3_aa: CASSLASGGLDIDSYNEQFF

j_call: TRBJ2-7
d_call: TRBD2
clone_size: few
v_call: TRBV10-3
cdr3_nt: TGTGCCATCAGTGACCTATCTAGCGGGAGGGCCTCATACGAGCAGTACTTC
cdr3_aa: CAISDLSSGRASYEQYF

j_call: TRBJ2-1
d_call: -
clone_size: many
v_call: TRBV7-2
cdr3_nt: TGTGCCAGCAGCTTGGGAAACAATGAGCAGTTCTTC
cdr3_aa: CASSLGNNEQFF

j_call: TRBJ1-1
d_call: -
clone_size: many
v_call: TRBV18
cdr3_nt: TGTGCCAGCTCACTTGGACGAGGGAACACTGAAGCTTTCTTT
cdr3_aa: CASSLGRGNTEAFF

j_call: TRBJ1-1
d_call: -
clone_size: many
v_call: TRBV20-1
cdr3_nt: TGCAGTGCTAGGAAGGATCTGGGGACTGAAGCTTTCTTT
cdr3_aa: CSARKDLGTEAFF

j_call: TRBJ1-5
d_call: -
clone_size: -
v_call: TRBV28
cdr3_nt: TGTGCCAGCAGTGATTACAATCAGCCCCAGCATTTT
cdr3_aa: CASSDYNQPQHF

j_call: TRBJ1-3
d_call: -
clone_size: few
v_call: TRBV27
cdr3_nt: TGTGCCAGCAGGTTGTCAGGGGATACTGGAAACACCATATATTTT
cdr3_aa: CASRLSGDTGNTIYF

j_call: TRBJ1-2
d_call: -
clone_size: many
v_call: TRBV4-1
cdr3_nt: TGCGCCAGCAGCCAAGAGCTCTTAGCAGGACTTCATGGCTACACCTTC
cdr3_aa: CASSQELLAGLHGYTF

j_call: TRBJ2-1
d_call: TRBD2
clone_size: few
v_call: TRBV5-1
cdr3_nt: TGCGCCAGCAGCCCGGGGACTAGCGTTACCAATGAGCAGTTCTTC
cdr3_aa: CASSPGTSVTNEQFF

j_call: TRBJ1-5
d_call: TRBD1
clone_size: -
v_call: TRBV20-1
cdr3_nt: TGCAGTGTTCACAGGGGGCAAGGACAGCCCCAGCATTTT
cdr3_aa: CSVHRGQGQPQHF

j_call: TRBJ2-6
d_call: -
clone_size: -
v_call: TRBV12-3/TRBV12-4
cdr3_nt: TGTGCCACCGGACCATCTGCCGGGGCCAACGTCCTGACTTTC
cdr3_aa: CATGPSAGANVLTF

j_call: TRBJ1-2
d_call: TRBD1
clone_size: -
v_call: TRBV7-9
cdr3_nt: TGTGCCAGCAGCTTGGCCGGGACAGCAATATATGGCTACACCTTC
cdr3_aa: CASSLAGTAIYGYTF

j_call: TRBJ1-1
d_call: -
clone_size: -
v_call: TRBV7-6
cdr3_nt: TGTGCCAGCAGCCCTACTTCGACGGACCTGAACACTGAAGCTTTCTTT
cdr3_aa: CASSPTSTDLNTEAFF

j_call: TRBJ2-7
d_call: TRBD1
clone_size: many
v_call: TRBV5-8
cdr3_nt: TGTGCCAGCAGCTTCATGGGACAGGGACTCGACGAGCAGTACTTC
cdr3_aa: CASSFMGQGLDEQYF

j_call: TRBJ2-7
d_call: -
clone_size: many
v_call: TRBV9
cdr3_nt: TGTGCCAGCAGCGTAGGATGGGGAGACGAGCAGTACTTC
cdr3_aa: CASSVGWGDEQYF

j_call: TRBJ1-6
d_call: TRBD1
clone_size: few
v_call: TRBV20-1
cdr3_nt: TGCAGTGCTAGAGACAACAGGGGGGGATCCTATAATTCACCCCTCCACTTT
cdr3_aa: CSARDNRGGSYNSPLHF

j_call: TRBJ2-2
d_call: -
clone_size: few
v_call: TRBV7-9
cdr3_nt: TGTGCCAGCAGCTTAGCCCCCGGGGAGCTGTTTTTT
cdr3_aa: CASSLAPGELFF

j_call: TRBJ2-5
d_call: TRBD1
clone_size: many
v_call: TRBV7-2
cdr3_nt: TGTGCCAGCAGCCCTCGACAGGGGGCGCGACAAGAGACCCAGTACTTC
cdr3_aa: CASSPRQGARQETQYF

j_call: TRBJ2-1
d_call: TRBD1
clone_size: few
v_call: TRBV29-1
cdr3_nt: TGCAGCGTTGAAGTAGGGACAGGGAGGAATGAGCAGTTCTTC
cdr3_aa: CSVEVGTGRNEQFF

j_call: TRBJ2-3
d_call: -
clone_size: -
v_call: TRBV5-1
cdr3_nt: TGCGCCAGCAGCGACACCTTACTAGGCGTAGGAGCAGATACGCAGTATTTT
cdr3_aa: CASSDTLLGVGADTQYF

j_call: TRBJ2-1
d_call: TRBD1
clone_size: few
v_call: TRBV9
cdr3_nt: TGTGCCAGCAGCGTAGGGGACAGGGTAGATGAGCAGTTCTTC
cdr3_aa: CASSVGDRVDEQFF

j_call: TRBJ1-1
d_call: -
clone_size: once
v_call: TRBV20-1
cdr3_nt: TGCAGTGCTCTGGGGGACGTTTCCACTGAAGCTTTCTTT
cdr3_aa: CSALGDVSTEAFF

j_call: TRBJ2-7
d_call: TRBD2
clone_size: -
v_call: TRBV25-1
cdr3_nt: TGTGCCAGCAGTGCCTGGACTAGCGGTTACTACGAGCAGTACTTC
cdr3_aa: CASSAWTSGYYEQYF

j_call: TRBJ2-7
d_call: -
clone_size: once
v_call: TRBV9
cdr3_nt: TGTGCCAGCAGCGTAGGGTGGGGGGAGCAGTACTTC
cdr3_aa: CASSVGWGEQYF

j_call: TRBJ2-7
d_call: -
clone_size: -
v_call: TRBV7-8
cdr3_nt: TGTGCCAGCAGCTTTAGGACGGTTTCCTACGAGCAGTACTTC
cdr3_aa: CASSFRTVSYEQYF

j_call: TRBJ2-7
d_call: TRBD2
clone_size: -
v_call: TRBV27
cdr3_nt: TGTGCCAGCAAGGGACTAGCGGGGGGAACCTCCTACGAGCAGTACTTC
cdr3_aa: CASKGLAGGTSYEQYF

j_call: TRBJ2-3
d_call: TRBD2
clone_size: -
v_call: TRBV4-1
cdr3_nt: TGCGCCAGCAGCCCCTGGGGAAGCGGGGGGGCCCAAGATACGCAGTATTTT
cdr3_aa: CASSPWGSGGAQDTQYF

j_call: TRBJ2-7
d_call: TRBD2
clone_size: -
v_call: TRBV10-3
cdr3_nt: TGTGCCATCAGTGTGAGCGGGGGGTCGTCCTACGAGCAGTACTTC
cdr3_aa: CAISVSGGSSYEQYF

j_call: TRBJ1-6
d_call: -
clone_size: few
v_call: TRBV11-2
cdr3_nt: TGTGCCAGCACCGCCCAAGTTTGGCCCCTCCACTTT
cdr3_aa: CASTAQVWPLHF

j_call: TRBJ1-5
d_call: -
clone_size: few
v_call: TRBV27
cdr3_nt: TGTGCCAGCAGTTTATCGGGGGGGCAGGCCCAGCATTTT
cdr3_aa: CASSLSGGQAQHF

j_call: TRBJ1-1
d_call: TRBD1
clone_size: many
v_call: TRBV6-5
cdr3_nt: TGTGCCAGCAGTTACTCGATGACAGGGACCGACACTGAAGCTTTCTTT
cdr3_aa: CASSYSMTGTDTEAFF

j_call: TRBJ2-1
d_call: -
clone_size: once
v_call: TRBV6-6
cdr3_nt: TGTGCCAGCGCACCGGAGGCAAGCACGAACAATGAGCAGTTCTTC
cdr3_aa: CASAPEASTNNEQFF

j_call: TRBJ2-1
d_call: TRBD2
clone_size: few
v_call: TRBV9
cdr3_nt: TGTGCCAGCAGCGGTAGCGGGAGCGGCTATGAGCAGTTCTTC
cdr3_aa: CASSGSGSGYEQFF

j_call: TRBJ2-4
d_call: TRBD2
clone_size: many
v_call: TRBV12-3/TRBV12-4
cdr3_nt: TGTGCCAGCAGTTCCCGCCCAGCGGGGGAGAACATTCAGTACTTC
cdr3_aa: CASSSRPAGENIQYF

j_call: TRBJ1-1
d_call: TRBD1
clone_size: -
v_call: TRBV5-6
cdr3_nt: TGTGCCAGCAGCCACCGACCTGGGACAGGGAAGACTGAAGCTTTCTTT
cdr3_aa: CASSHRPGTGKTEAFF

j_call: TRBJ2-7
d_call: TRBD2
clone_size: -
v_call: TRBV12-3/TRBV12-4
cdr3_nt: TGTGCCAGCAGTTTAACTAGCGGGGGCTCGAGCTCCTACGAGCAGTACTTC
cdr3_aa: CASSLTSGGSSSYEQYF

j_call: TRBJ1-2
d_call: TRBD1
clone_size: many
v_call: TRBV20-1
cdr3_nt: TGCAGTGCCACTCCGGGACAGGCAAACTATGGCTACACCTTC
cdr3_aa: CSATPGQANYGYTF

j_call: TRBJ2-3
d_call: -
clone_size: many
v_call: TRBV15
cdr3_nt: TGTGCCACCAGCAGAGAGCCCTCCTGGGCAGATACGCAGTATTTT
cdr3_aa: CATSREPSWADTQYF

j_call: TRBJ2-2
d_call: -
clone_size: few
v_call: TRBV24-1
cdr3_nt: TGTGCCACCAGTGATTTGGAGGTCGGCGGGGAGCTGTTTTTT
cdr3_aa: CATSDLEVGGELFF

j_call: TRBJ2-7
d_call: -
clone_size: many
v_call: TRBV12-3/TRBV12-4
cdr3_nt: TGTGCCAGCAGTTTAGCCCCCTGGACAGACGAATATAACTACGAGCAGTACTTC
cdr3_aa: CASSLAPWTDEYNYEQYF

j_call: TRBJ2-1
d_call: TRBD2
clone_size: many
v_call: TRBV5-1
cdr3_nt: TGCGCCAGCAGCTTGGGACTAGCGGGAGACAATGAGCAGTTCTTC
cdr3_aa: CASSLGLAGDNEQFF

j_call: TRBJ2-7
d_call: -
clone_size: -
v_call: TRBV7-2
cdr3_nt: TGTGCCAGCTCCTCGGGACTCCCAGGAGAGCAGTACTTC
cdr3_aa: CASSSGLPGEQYF

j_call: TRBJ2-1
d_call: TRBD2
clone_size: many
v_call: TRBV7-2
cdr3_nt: TGTGCCAGCAGCCTGACTAGCGGGAGCTATGAGCAGTTCTTC
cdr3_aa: CASSLTSGSYEQFF

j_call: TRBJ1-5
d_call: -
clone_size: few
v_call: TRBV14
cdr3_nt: TGTGCCAGCAGTCAACAGGGAAATCAGCCCCAGCATTTT
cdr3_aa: CASSQQGNQPQHF

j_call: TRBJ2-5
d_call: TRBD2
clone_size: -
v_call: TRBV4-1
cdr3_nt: TGCGCCAGCAGCCAGGGACTAGCGGGAGACCAAGAGACCCAGTACTTC
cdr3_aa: CASSQGLAGDQETQYF

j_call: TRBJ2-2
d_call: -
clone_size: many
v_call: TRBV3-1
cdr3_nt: TGTGCCAGCAGCCATACCGGGACGTCGAACACCGGGGAGCTGTTTTTT
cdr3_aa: CASSHTGTSNTGELFF

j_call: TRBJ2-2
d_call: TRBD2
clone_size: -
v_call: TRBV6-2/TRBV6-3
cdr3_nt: TGTGCCAGCAGTTACGAGGGTCCGGGGGGGACCAGGGAGCTGTTTTTT
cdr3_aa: CASSYEGPGGTRELFF

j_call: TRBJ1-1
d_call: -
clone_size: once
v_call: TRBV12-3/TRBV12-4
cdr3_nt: TGTGCCAGCAGTGGGACACGGAACACTGAAGCTTTCTTT
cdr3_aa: CASSGTRNTEAFF

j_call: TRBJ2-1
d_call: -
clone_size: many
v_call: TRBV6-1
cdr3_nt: TGTGCCAGCAGTGAAGGGCCATCGGCTTTAGGGTATGAGCAGTTCTTC
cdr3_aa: CASSEGPSALGYEQFF

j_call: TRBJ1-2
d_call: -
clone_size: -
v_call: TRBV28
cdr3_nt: TGTGCCAGCAGTTCCAAGCGCTATGGCTACACCTTC
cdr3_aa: CASSSKRYGYTF

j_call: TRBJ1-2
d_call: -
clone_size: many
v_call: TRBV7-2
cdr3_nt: TGTGCCAGCAGCTCAGAGGCGGCAGGGGAACAATTTGGCTACACCTTC
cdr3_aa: CASSSEAAGEQFGYTF